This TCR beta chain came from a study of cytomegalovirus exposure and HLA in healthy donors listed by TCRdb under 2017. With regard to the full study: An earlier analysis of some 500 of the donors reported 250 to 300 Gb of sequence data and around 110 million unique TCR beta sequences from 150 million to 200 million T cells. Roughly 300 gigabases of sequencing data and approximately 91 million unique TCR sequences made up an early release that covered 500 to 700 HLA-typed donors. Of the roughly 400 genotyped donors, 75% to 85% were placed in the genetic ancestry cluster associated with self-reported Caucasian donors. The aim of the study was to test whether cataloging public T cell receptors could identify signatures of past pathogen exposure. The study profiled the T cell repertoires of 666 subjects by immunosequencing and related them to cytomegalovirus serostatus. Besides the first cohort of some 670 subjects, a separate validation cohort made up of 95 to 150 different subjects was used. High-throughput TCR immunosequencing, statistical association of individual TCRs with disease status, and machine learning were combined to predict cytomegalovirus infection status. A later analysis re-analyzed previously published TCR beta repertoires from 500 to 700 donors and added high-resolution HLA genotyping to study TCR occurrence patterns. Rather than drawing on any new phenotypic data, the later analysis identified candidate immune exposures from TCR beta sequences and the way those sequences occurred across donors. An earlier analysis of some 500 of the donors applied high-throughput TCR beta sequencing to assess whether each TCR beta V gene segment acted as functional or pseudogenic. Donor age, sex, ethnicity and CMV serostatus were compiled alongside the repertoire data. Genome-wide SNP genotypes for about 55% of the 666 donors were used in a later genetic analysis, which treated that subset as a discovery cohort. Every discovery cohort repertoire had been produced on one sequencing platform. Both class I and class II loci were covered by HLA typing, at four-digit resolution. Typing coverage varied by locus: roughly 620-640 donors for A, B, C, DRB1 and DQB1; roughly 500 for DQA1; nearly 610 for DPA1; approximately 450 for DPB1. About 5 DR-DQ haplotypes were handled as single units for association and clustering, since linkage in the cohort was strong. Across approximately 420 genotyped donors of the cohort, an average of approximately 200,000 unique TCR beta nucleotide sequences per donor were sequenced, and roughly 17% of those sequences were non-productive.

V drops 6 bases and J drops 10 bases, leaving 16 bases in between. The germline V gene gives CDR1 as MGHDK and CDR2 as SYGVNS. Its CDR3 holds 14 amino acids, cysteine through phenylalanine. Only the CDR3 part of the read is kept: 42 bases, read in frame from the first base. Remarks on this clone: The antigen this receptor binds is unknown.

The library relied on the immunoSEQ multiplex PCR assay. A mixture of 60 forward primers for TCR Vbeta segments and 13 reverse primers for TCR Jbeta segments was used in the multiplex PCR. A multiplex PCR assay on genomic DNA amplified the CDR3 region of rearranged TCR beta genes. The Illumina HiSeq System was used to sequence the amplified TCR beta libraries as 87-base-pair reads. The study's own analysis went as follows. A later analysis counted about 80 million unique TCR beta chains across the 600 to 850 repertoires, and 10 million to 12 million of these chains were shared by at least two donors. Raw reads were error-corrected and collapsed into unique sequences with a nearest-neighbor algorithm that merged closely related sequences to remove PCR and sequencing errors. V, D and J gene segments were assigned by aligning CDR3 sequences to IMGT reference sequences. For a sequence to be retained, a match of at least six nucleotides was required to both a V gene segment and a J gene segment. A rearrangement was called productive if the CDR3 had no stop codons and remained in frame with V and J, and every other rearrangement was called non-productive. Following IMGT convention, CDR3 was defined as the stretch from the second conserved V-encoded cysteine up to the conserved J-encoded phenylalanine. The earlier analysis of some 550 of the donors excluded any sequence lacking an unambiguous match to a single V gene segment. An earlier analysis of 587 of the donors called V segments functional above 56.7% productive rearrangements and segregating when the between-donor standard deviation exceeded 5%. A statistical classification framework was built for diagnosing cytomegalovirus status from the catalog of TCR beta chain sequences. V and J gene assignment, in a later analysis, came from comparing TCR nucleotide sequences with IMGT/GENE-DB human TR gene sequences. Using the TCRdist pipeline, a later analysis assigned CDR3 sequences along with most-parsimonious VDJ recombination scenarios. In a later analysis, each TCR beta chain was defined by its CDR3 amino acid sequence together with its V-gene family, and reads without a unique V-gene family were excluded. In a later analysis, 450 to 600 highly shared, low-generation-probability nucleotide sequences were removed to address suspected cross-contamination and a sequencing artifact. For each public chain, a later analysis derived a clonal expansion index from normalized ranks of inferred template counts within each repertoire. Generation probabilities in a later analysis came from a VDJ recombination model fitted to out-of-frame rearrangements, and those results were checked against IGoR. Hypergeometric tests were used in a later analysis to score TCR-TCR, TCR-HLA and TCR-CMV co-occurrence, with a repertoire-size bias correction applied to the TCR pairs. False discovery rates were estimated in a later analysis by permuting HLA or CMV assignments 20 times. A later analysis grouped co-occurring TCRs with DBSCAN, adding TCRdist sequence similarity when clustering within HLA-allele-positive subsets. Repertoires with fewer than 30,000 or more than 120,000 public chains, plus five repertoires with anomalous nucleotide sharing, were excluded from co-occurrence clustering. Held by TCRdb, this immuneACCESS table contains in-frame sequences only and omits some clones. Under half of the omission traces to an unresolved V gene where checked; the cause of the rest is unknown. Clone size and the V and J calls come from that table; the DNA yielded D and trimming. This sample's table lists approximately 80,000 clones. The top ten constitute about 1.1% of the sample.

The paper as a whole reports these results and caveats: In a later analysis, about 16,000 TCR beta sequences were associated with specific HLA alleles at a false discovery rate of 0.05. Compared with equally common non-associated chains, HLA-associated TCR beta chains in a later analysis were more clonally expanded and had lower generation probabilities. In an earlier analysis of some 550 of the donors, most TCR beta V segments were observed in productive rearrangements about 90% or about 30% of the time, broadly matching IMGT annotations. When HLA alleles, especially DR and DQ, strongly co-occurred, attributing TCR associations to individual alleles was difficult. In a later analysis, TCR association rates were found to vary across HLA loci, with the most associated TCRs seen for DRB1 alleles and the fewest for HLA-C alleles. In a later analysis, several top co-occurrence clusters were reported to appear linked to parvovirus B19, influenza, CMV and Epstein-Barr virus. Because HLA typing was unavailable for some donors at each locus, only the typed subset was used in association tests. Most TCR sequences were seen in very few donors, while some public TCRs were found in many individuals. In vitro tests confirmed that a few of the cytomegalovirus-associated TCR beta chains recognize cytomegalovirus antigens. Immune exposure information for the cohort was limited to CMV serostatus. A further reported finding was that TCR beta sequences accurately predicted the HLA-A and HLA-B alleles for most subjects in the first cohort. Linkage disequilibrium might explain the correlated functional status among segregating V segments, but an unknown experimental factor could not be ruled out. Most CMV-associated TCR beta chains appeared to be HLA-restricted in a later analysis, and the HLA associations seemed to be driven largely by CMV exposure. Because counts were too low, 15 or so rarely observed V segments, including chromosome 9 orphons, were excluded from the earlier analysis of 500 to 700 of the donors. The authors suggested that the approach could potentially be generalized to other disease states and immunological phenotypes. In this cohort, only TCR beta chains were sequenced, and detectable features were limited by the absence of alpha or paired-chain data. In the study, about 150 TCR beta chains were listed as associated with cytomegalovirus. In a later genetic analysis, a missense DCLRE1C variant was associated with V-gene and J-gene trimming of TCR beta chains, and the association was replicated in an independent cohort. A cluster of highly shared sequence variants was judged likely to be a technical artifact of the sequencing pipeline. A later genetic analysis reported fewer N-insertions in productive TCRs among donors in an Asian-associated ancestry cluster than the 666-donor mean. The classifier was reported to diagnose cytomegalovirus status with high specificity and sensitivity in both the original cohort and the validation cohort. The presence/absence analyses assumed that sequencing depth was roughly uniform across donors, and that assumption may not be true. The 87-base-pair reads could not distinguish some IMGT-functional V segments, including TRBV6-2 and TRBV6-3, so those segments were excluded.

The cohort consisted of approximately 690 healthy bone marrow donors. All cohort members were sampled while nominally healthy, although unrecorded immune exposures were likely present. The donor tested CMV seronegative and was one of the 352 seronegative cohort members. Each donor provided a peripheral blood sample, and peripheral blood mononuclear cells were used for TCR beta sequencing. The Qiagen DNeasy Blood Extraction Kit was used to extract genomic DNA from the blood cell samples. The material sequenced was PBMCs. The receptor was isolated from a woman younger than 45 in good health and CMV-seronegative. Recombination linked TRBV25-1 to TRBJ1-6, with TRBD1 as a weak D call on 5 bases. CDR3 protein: CASSETGLGSPLHF. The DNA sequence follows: TGTGCCAGCAGCGAAACAGGATTAGGCTCACCCCTCCACTTT.